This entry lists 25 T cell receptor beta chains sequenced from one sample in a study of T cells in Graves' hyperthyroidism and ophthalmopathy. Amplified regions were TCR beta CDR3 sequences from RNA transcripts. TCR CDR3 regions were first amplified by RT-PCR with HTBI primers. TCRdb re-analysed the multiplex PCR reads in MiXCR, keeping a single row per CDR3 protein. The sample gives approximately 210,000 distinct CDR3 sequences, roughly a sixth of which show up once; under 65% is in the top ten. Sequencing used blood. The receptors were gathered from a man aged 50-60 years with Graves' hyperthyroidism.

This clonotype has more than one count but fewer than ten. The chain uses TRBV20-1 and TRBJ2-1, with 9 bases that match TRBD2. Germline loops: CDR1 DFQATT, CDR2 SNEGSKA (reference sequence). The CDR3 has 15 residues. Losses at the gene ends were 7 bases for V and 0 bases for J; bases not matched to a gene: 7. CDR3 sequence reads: CSGLAGTSSYNEQFF. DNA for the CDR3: TGCAGTGGGCTAGCGGGAACAAGCTCCTACAATGAGCAGTTCTTC.

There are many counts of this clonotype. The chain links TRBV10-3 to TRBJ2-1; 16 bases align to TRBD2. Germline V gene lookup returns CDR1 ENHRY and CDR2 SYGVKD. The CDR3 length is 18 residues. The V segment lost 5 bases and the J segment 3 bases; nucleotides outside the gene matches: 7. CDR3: CAISQTGLAGGDYNEQFF. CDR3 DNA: TGTGCCATCAGTCAGACGGGACTAGCGGGAGGGGACTACAATGAGCAGTTCTTC.

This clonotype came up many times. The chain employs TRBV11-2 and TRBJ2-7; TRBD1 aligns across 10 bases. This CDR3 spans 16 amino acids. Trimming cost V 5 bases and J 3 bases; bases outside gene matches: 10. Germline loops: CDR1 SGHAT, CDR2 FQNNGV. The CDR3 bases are TGTGCCAGCAGCAAAAACGGGGACAGGGGTATCTACGAGCAGTACTTC. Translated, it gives CASSKNGDRGIYEQYF.

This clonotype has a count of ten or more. CDR3 amino acids: CAWSNTDTQYF. Here the CDR3 DNA reads TGTGCCTGGAGTAATACGGATACGCAGTATTTT. The V and J genes are TRBV30 and TRBJ2-3, with D uncertain. Germline loops: CDR1 GTSNPN, CDR2 SVGIG (reference sequence). The CDR3 loop spans 11 amino acids. Trimming stripped 2 bases from V and 6 bases from J, with 6 bases between.

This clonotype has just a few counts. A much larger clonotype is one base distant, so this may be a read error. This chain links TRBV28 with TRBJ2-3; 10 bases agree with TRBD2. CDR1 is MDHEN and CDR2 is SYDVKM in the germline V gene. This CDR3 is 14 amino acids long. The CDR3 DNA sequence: TGTGCCAGCGGCTCTAGCGGGAGACTAGATGCGCAGTATTTT. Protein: CASGSSGRLDAQYF.

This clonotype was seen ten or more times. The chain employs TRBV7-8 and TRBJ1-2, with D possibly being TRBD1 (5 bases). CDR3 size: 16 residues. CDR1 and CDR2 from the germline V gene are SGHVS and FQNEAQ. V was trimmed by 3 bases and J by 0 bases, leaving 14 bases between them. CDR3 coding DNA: TGTGCCAGCAGCTTGGCACGGGACTTCACTAACTATGGCTACACCTTC. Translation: CASSLARDFTNYGYTF.

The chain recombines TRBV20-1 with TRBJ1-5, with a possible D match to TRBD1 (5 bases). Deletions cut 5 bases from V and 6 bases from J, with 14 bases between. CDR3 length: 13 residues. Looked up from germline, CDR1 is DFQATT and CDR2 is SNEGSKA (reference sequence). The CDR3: CSAGLGRFQPQHF. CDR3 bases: TGCAGTGCTGGGCTGGGACGGTTTCAGCCCCAGCATTTT.

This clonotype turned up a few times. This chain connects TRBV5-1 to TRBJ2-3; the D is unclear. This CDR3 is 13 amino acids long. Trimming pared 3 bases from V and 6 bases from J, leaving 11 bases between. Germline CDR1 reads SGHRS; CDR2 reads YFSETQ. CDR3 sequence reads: CASSSGAFDTQYF. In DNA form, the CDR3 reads TGCGCCAGCAGCTCCGGTGCGTTTGATACGCAGTATTTT.

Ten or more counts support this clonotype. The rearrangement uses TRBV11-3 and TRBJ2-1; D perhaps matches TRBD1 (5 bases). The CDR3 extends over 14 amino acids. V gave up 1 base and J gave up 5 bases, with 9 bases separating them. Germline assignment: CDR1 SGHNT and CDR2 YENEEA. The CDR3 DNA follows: TGTGCCAGCAGCTTAGTGGGCAGGGACAATGAGCAGTTCTTC. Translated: CASSLVGRDNEQFF.

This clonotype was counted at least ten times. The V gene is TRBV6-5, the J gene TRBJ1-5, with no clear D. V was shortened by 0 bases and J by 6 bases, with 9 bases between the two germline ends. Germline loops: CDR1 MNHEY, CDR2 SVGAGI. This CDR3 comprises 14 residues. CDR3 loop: CASSYSRGFQPQHF. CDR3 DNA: TGTGCCAGCAGTTACTCTAGAGGTTTTCAGCCCCAGCATTTT.

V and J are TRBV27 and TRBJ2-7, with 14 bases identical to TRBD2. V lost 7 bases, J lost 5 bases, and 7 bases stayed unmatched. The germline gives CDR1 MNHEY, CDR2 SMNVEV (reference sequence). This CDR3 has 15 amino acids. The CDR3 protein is CASTRTSGRRNEQYF. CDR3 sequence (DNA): TGTGCCAGCACCAGGACTAGCGGGAGGAGGAACGAGCAGTACTTC.

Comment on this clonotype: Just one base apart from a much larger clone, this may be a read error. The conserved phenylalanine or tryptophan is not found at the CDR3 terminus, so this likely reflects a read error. The CDR3 is CASSVGTAYGYTL. CDR3 bases: TGTGCCAGCAGTGTTGGGACAGCCTATGGCTACACCCTC. The chain links TRBV2 to TRBJ1-2, with TRBD1 identical over 7 bases. The CDR3 extends over 13 amino acids. Germline trimming cut 4 bases from V and 4 bases from J; bases unmatched to any gene: 3. Germline-derived CDR1 and CDR2 are SNHLY and FYNNEI.

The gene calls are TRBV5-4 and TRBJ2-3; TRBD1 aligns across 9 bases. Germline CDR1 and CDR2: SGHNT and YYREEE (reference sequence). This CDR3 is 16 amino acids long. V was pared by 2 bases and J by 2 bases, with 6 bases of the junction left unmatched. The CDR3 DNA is TGTGCCAGCAGCTTTCCGACAGGGGGATACACAGATACGCAGTATTTT. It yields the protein CASSFPTGGYTDTQYF.

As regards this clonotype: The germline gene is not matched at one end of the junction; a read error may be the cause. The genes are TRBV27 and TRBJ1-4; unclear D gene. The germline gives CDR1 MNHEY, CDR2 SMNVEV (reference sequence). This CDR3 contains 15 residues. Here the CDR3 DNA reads TGTGCCAGCAGCCCCCGATTGTTTTCTAAAGAAAAACTGTTTTTT. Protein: CASSPRLFSKEKLFF.

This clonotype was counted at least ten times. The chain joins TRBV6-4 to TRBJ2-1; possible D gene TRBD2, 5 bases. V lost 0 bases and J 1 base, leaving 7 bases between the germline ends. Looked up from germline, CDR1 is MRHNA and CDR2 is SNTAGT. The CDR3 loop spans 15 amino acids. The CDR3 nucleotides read TGTGCCAGCAGTGACTCGGCGGGTTCCTACAATGAGCAGTTCTTC. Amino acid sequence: CASSDSAGSYNEQFF.

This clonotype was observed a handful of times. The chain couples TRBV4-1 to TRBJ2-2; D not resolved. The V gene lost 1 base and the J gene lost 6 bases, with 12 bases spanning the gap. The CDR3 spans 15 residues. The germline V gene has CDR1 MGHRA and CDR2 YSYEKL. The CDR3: CASSQGSRRAGELFF. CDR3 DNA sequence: TGCGCCAGCAGCCAAGGGTCCCGGAGAGCCGGGGAGCTGTTTTTT.

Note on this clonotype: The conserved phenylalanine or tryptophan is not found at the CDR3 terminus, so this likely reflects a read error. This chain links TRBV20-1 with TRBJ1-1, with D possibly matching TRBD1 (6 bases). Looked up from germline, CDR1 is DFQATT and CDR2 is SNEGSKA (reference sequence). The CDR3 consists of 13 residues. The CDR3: CSAPRQVNTGAFL. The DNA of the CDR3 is TGCAGTGCCCCCCGACAGGTGAACACTGGAGCTTTCCTT.

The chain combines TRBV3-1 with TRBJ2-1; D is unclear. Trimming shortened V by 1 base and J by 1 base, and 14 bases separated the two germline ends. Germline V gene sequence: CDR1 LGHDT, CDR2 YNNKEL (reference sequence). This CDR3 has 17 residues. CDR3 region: CASSQGFSSQSYNEQFF. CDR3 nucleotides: TGTGCCAGCAGCCAAGGTTTCAGCAGTCAGTCCTACAATGAGCAGTTCTTC.

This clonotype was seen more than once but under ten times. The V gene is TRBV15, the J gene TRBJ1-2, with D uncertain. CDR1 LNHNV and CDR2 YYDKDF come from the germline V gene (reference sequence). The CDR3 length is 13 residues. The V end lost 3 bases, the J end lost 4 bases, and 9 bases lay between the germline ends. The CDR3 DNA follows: TGTGCCACCAGCAGGACGGGGAGCTATGGCTACACCTTC. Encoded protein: CATSRTGSYGYTF.

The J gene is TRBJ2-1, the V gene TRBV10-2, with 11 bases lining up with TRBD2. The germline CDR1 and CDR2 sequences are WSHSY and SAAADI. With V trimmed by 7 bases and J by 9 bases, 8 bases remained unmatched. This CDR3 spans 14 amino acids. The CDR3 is CASTGTSGRGEQFF. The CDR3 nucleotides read TGCGCCAGCACGGGAACTAGCGGGAGAGGTGAGCAGTTCTTC.

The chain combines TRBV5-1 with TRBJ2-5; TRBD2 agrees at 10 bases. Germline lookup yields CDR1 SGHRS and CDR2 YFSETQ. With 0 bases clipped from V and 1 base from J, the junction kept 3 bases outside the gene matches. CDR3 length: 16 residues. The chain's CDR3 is CASSLGPSGGQETQYF. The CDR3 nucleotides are TGCGCCAGCAGCTTGGGCCCTAGCGGGGGCCAAGAGACCCAGTACTTC. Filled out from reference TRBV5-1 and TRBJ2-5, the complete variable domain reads KAGVTQTPRYLIKTRGQQVTLSCSPISGHRSVSWYQQTPGQGLQFLFEYFSETQRNKGNFPGRFSGRQFSNSRSEMNVSTLELGDSALYLCASSLGPSGGQETQYFGPGTRLLVL.

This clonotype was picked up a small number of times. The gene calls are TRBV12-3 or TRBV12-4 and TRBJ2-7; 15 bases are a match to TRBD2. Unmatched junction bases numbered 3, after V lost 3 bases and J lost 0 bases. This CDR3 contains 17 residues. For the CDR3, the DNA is TGTGCCAGCAGTTTGGGACTAGCGGGAGGTCTCTCCTACGAGCAGTACTTC. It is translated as CASSLGLAGGLSYEQYF.

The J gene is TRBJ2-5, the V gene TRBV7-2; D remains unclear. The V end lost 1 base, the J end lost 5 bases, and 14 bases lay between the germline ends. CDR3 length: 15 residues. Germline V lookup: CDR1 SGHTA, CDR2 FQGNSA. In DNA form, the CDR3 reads TGTGCCAGCAGCTTAGTCTGGAGCTCCTGGGAGACCCAGTACTTC. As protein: CASSLVWSSWETQYF.

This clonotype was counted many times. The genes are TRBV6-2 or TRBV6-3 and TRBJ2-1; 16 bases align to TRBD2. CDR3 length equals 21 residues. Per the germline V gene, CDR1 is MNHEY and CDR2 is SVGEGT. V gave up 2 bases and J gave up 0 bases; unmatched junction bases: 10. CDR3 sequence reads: CASSYPTGTSGRVNSYNEQFF. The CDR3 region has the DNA TGTGCCAGCAGTTACCCCACCGGGACTAGCGGGAGGGTGAACTCCTACAATGAGCAGTTCTTC.

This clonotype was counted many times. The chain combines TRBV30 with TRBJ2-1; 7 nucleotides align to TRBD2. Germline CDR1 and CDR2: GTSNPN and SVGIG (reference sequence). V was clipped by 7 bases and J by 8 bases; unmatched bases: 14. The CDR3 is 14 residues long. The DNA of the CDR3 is TGTGCCTTAACCCCGGGACTACAATGGTATGAGCAGTTCTTC. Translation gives CALTPGLQWYEQFF.